These T cell receptor beta chains were read from a single sample in a study of beta chain features in type 1 diabetes. The method was immunoSEQ multiplex PCR; TCRdb's version includes in-frame clones alone and lacks a portion of them. The sample has around 150,000 clones; 6.9% are singletons. The sequencing input was central memory CD4+ T cells from blood. These receptors were taken from a woman aged 25 to 45 in good health. Both conserved end residues are part of each CDR3. D genes are given only for firm matches. Clone size is shown for a subset of rows, as once, few, many or a class of expanded clone.

J: TRBJ2-1; size: NA; V: TRBV2; D: NA; CDR3: CASRREQLSYNEQFF; DNA: TGTGCCAGCAGGAGGGAACAGCTCTCCTACAATGAGCAGTTCTTC
J: TRBJ2-5; size: few; V: TRBV4-3; D: NA; CDR3: CASSQDPFQETQYF; DNA: TGCGCCAGCAGCCAAGATCCGTTCCAAGAGACCCAGTACTTC
J: TRBJ2-5; size: NA; V: TRBV6-1; D: TRBD2; CDR3: CASGGGRGSMTQYF; DNA: TGTGCCAGCGGCGGGGGGCGCGGCAGCATGACCCAGTACTTC
J: TRBJ2-3; size: NA; V: TRBV5-1; D: TRBD1; CDR3: CASSSQGQGTDTQYF; DNA: TGCGCCAGCAGCTCCCAGGGACAGGGTACAGATACGCAGTATTTT
J: TRBJ2-7; size: many; V: TRBV9; D: TRBD2; CDR3: CASSVIAGEQYF; DNA: TGTGCCAGCAGCGTAATAGCGGGCGAGCAGTACTTC
J: TRBJ2-1; size: NA; V: TRBV19; D: TRBD1; CDR3: CASSIPGGKGVEQFF; DNA: TGTGCCAGTAGTATCCCAGGGGGTAAGGGCGTTGAGCAGTTCTTC
J: TRBJ2-1; size: few; V: TRBV7-2; D: TRBD2; CDR3: CASSLVAGGEQFF; DNA: TGTGCCAGCAGCTTGGTAGCGGGAGGGGAGCAGTTCTTC
J: TRBJ2-2; size: few; V: TRBV4-1; D: TRBD1; CDR3: CASSQDYAGQGRRGELFF; DNA: TGCGCCAGCAGCCAAGATTACGCCGGACAGGGGCGTAGGGGGGAGCTGTTTTTT
J: TRBJ2-7; size: NA; V: TRBV11-2; D: TRBD2; CDR3: CASSFLLREGLYEQYF; DNA: TGTGCCAGCAGCTTTCTTTTGCGGGAGGGCCTCTACGAGCAGTACTTC
J: TRBJ2-2; size: many; V: TRBV9; D: TRBD1; CDR3: CASSVAARGQTGELFF; DNA: TGTGCCAGCAGCGTAGCTGCCAGGGGGCAAACCGGGGAGCTGTTTTTT
J: TRBJ1-3; size: few; V: TRBV6-5; D: NA; CDR3: CASIGTTGNTIYF; DNA: TGTGCCAGCATAGGGACAACTGGAAACACCATATATTTT
J: TRBJ2-1; size: few; V: TRBV27; D: TRBD1; CDR3: CASRVDREYNEQFF; DNA: TGTGCCAGTAGGGTGGACAGGGAATACAATGAGCAGTTCTTC
J: TRBJ1-4; size: NA; V: TRBV2; D: NA; CDR3: CASSGTGNEKLFF; DNA: TGTGCCAGCAGTGGTACAGGAAATGAAAAACTGTTTTTT
J: TRBJ2-3; size: few; V: TRBV4-1; D: NA; CDR3: CASSQVSTGFTDTQYF; DNA: TGCGCCAGCAGCCAAGTCAGCACGGGTTTCACAGATACGCAGTATTTT
J: TRBJ2-4; size: few; V: TRBV7-2; D: NA; CDR3: CASSLGGLGGENIQYF; DNA: TGTGCCAGCAGCTTAGGGGGTTTAGGGGGGGAAAACATTCAGTACTTC
J: TRBJ1-2; size: few; V: TRBV7-2; D: TRBD1; CDR3: CASRGLRRGQDRYGYTF; DNA: TGTGCCAGCAGGGGTTTGCGCAGGGGGCAGGATCGTTATGGCTACACCTTC
J: TRBJ2-1; size: few; V: TRBV11-2; D: TRBD2; CDR3: CASSKRGLADYNEQFF; DNA: TGTGCCAGCAGCAAAAGGGGCCTAGCGGACTACAATGAGCAGTTCTTC
J: TRBJ2-5; size: many; V: TRBV18; D: NA; CDR3: CASSPRASFQETQYF; DNA: TGTGCCAGCTCACCACGAGCGTCATTCCAAGAGACCCAGTACTTC
J: TRBJ1-5; size: NA; V: TRBV2; D: TRBD1; CDR3: CASRRQGGDQPQHF; DNA: TGTGCCAGCAGACGACAGGGTGGGGATCAGCCCCAGCATTTT
J: TRBJ2-7; size: few; V: TRBV30; D: TRBD2; CDR3: CAGTGTSVSYEQYF; DNA: TGTGCCGGTACCGGGACTAGCGTATCATACGAGCAGTACTTC
J: TRBJ1-2; size: few; V: TRBV2; D: TRBD1; CDR3: CASSQQGAEYGYTF; DNA: TGTGCCAGCAGCCAACAGGGGGCCGAATATGGCTACACCTTC
J: TRBJ2-5; size: few; V: TRBV9; D: NA; CDR3: CASSVENSYQETQYF; DNA: TGTGCCAGCAGCGTAGAAAACTCGTACCAAGAGACCCAGTACTTC
J: TRBJ2-3; size: NA; V: TRBV7-2; D: NA; CDR3: CASSLVTGTDTQYF; DNA: TGTGCCAGCAGCTTAGTTACAGGCACAGATACGCAGTATTTT
J: TRBJ1-3; size: few; V: TRBV7-2; D: NA; CDR3: CASRVTGPGNTIYF; DNA: TGTGCCAGCAGGGTAACAGGGCCTGGAAACACCATATATTTT
J: TRBJ1-1; size: few; V: TRBV30; D: TRBD1; CDR3: CAFDRGLSTEAFF; DNA: TGTGCCTTCGACAGGGGGCTGAGCACTGAAGCTTTCTTT
J: TRBJ2-1; size: NA; V: TRBV28; D: TRBD2; CDR3: CASSSPGASGSTYNEQFF; DNA: TGTGCCAGCAGCTCGCCTGGGGCTAGCGGGAGCACCTACAATGAGCAGTTCTTC
J: TRBJ2-3; size: NA; V: TRBV5-1; D: NA; CDR3: CASSLAQGSTDTQYF; DNA: TGCGCCAGCAGCTTGGCCCAGGGGAGCACAGATACGCAGTATTTT
J: TRBJ1-1; size: NA; V: TRBV2; D: TRBD1; CDR3: CASSMTGVITEAFF; DNA: TGTGCCAGCAGTATGACAGGGGTCATCACTGAAGCTTTCTTT
J: TRBJ1-4; size: few; V: TRBV4-3; D: TRBD1; CDR3: CASSPGTGYEKLFF; DNA: TGCGCCAGCAGCCCCGGGACAGGGTATGAAAAACTGTTTTTT
J: TRBJ2-3; size: NA; V: TRBV7-9; D: TRBD2; CDR3: CASSLAGGTDTQYF; DNA: TGTGCCAGCAGCTTAGCGGGAGGGACAGATACGCAGTATTTT
J: TRBJ2-3; size: few; V: TRBV7-9; D: TRBD1; CDR3: CASSFVRQGPDTQYF; DNA: TGTGCCAGCAGCTTCGTGAGACAGGGCCCAGATACGCAGTATTTT
J: TRBJ2-2; size: NA; V: TRBV28; D: NA; CDR3: CASTTPQGAGELFF; DNA: TGTGCCAGCACCACACCCCAGGGTGCCGGGGAGCTGTTTTTT
J: TRBJ2-7; size: few; V: TRBV7-3; D: NA; CDR3: CASSLQNGLSYEQYF; DNA: TGTGCCAGCAGCTTACAGAACGGACTCTCCTACGAGCAGTACTTC
J: TRBJ2-1; size: NA; V: TRBV9; D: TRBD2; CDR3: CASSGLAGVTGSYNEQFF; DNA: TGTGCCAGCAGCGGACTAGCGGGAGTTACTGGATCCTACAATGAGCAGTTCTTC
J: TRBJ2-1; size: NA; V: TRBV9; D: TRBD2; CDR3: CASSVHPGLANGEQFF; DNA: TGTGCCAGCAGCGTACACCCGGGACTAGCGAACGGTGAGCAGTTCTTC
J: TRBJ2-3; size: once; V: TRBV6-4; D: TRBD2; CDR3: CASSDGGRVTDTQYF; DNA: TGTGCCAGCAGTGATGGCGGGAGGGTTACAGATACGCAGTATTTT
J: TRBJ2-5; size: NA; V: TRBV25-1; D: TRBD2; CDR3: CASSEYKAGKETQYF; DNA: TGTGCCAGCAGTGAATATAAAGCGGGAAAGGAGACCCAGTACTTC
J: TRBJ1-1; size: NA; V: TRBV7-6; D: NA; CDR3: CASSLARGTNTEAFF; DNA: TGTGCCAGCAGCTTAGCGAGGGGGACGAACACTGAAGCTTTCTTT
J: TRBJ2-7; size: NA; V: TRBV18; D: NA; CDR3: CASSPKQGAYEQYF; DNA: TGTGCCAGCTCACCAAAACAGGGCGCCTACGAGCAGTACTTC
J: TRBJ1-5; size: few; V: TRBV30; D: NA; CDR3: CAWRDPSGGISNQPQHF; DNA: TGTGCCTGGAGGGACCCCTCCGGGGGGATTAGCAATCAGCCCCAGCATTTT
J: TRBJ2-7; size: few; V: TRBV28; D: TRBD1; CDR3: CASTRQGDDEQYF; DNA: TGTGCCAGCACCAGACAGGGAGACGACGAGCAGTACTTC
J: TRBJ2-5; size: few; V: TRBV11-2; D: TRBD2; CDR3: CASSQKGSGSYPETQYF; DNA: TGTGCCAGCAGCCAAAAGGGCAGCGGGAGCTACCCGGAGACCCAGTACTTC
J: TRBJ1-3; size: NA; V: TRBV6-5; D: NA; CDR3: CASRPTAGNTIYF; DNA: TGTGCCAGCAGGCCGACAGCCGGAAACACCATATATTTT
J: TRBJ1-2; size: NA; V: TRBV5-1; D: NA; CDR3: CASSSGTSYGYTF; DNA: TGCGCCAGCAGCTCCGGGACATCCTATGGCTACACCTTC
J: TRBJ2-7; size: many; V: TRBV23-1; D: TRBD1; CDR3: CASSLRQGDEQYF; DNA: TGCGCCAGCAGCCTTCGACAGGGCGACGAGCAGTACTTC
J: TRBJ2-7; size: few; V: TRBV4-2; D: NA; CDR3: CASSQAQSEQYF; DNA: TGTGCCAGCAGCCAAGCACAGAGCGAGCAGTACTTC
J: TRBJ2-1; size: few; V: TRBV7-3; D: TRBD1; CDR3: CASSRDRVNEQFF; DNA: TGTGCCAGCAGCCGAGACAGGGTTAATGAGCAGTTCTTC
J: TRBJ2-3; size: NA; V: TRBV4-1; D: TRBD2; CDR3: CASSPVPGLAGGTTDTQYF; DNA: TGCGCCAGCAGCCCAGTCCCGGGACTAGCGGGAGGTACCACAGATACGCAGTATTTT